This T cell receptor beta chain appears in the sequencing data of a study of T cells in localized non-small cell lung cancer. Overall study findings and caveats: There was an association of higher blood T cell density with longer overall survival.

This clone is termed large. Its antigen is unidentified. TCRdb keeps only in-frame clones here, not all; method: immunoSEQ multiplex PCR. The table shows about 2,600 clones, with 35% to 55% occurring only once. The V segment lost 5 bases and the J segment 4 bases; nucleotides outside the gene matches: 13. The CDR3 consists of 16 residues. The V gene's germline CDR1 is SGHNT and CDR2 YENEEA. This TCR was sampled from a woman aged 35-75 years with stage II squamous cell lung carcinoma. The material was lung tumor tissue, obtained before any cancer treatment. The rearrangement links TRBV11-3 to TRBJ2-7, with TRBD2 matching 8 bases. In DNA form, the CDR3 reads TGTGCCAGCAGCCATGCCTCGGGACTAGGTAGATACGAGCAGTACTTC. It yields the protein CASSHASGLGRYEQYF.